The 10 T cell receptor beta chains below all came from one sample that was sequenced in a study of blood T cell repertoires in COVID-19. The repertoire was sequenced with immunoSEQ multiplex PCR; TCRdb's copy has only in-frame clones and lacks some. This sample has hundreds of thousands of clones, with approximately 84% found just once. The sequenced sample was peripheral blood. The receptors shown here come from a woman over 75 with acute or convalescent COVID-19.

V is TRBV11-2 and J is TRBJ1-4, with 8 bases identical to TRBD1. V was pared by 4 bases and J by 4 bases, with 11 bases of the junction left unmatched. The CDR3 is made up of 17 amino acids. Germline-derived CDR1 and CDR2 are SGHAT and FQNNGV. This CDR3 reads CASSSGTGTGYNEKLFF. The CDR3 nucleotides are TGTGCCAGCAGCTCAGGTACCGGGACAGGTTATAATGAAAAACTGTTTTTT.

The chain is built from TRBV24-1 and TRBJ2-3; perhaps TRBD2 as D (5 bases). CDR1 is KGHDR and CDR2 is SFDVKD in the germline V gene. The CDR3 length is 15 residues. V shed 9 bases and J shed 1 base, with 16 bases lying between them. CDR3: CATRANSAGTDTQYF. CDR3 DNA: TGTGCCACCCGGGCTAACTCAGCGGGCACAGATACGCAGTATTTT.

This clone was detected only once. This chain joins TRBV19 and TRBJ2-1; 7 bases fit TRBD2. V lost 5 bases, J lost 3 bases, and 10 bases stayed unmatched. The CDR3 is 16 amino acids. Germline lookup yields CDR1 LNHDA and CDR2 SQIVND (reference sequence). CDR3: CASSAGTTDLYNEQFF. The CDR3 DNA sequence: TGTGCCAGTAGTGCCGGGACTACAGACCTCTACAATGAGCAGTTCTTC. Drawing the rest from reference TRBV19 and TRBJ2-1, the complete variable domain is DGGITQSPKYLFRKEGQNVTLSCEQNLNHDAMYWYRQDPGQGLRLIYYSQIVNDFQKGDIAEGYSVSREKKESFPLTVTSAQKNPTAFYLCASSAGTTDLYNEQFFGPGTRLTVL.

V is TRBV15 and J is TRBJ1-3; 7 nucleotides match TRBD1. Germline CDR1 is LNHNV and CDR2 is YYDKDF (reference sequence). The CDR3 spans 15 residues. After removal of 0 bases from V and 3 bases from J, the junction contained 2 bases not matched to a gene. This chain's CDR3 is CATSRDPGGGNTIYF. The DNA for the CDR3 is TGTGCCACCAGCAGAGATCCAGGGGGTGGAAACACCATATATTTT.

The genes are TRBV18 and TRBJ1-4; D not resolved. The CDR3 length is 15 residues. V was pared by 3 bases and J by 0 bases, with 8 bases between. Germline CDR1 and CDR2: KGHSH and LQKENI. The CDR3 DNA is TGTGCCAGCTCACCCACCTTAGCAACTAATGAAAAACTGTTTTTT. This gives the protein CASSPTLATNEKLFF. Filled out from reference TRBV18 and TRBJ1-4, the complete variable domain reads NAGVMQNPRHLVRRRGQEARLRCSPMKGHSHVYWYRQLPEEGLKFMVYLQKENIIDESGMPKERFSAEFPKEGPSILRIQQVVRGDSAAYFCASSPTLATNEKLFFGSGTQLSVL.

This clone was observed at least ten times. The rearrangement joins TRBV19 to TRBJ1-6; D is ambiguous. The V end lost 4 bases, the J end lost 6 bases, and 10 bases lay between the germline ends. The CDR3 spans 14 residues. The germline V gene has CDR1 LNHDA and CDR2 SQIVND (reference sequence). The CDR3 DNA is TGTGCCAGTAGTACTGCGATGGTTAATTCACCCCTCCACTTT. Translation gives CASSTAMVNSPLHF.

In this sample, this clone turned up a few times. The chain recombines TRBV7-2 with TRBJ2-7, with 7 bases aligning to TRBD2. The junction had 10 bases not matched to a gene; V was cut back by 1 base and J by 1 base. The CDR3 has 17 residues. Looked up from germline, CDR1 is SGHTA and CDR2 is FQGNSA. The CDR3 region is CASSLGPGVAGSYEQYF. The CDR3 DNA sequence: TGTGCCAGCAGCTTAGGTCCCGGGGTAGCGGGTTCCTACGAGCAGTACTTC. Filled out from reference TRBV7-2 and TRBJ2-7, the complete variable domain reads GAGVSQSPSNKVTEKGKDVELRCDPISGHTALYWYRQSLGQGLEFLIYFQGNSAPDKSGLPSDRFSAERTGGSVSTLTIQRTQQEDSAVYLCASSLGPGVAGSYEQYFGPGTRLTVT.

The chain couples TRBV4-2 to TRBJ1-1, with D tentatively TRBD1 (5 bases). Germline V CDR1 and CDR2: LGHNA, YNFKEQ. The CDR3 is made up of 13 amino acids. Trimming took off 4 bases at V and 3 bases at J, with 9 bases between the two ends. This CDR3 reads CASSRRVDTEAFF. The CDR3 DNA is TGTGCCAGCAGCCGCAGGGTGGACACTGAAGCTTTCTTT.

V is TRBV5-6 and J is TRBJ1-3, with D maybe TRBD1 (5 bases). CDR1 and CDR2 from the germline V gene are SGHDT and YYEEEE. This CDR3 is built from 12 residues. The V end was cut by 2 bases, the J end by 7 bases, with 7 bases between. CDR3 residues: CASSFYRNTIYF. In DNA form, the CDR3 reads TGTGCCAGCAGCTTTTACAGGAACACCATATATTTT.

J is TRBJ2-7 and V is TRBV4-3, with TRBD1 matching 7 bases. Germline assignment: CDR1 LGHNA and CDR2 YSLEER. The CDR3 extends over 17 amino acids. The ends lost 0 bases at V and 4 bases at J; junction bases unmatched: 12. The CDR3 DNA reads TGCGCCAGCAGCCAAGAATGGGTGAAAGGGGGCTATTACGAGCAGTACTTC. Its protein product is CASSQEWVKGGYYEQYF.